One and the same sample provided the 25 T cell receptor beta chains below, sequenced in a study of blood T cell repertoires in COVID-19. Produced via immunoSEQ multiplex PCR; TCRdb's table is partial and in-frame only. The repertoire has nearly 40,000 clones, 84% of them found once; the top ten carry more than 12%. The sample comprised peripheral blood. These receptors all stem from a man aged 45-60 years with active or convalescent COVID-19.

The CDR3 DNA reads TGTGCCAGCAGTTTCCGGGGGGCGAGGGCCGGCTACACCTTC. It encodes CASSFRGARAGYTF. The rearrangement uses TRBV27 and TRBJ1-2, with a tentative D call TRBD1 (6 bases). CDR3 length: 14 residues. Germline V gene lookup returns CDR1 MNHEY and CDR2 SMNVEV (reference sequence). Between the trimmed V and J ends, which lost 3 bases and 8 bases, there was a span of 16 bases.

This clone was seen only once. V usage is TRBV5-1 and J usage is TRBJ1-2; maybe TRBD1 (6 bases). The CDR3 contains 15 residues. Per the germline V gene, CDR1 is SGHRS and CDR2 is YFSETQ. V was pared by 3 bases and J by 8 bases, with 20 bases between. The CDR3: CASSYDGTNLGGYTF. CDR3 coding DNA: TGCGCCAGCAGCTACGACGGGACAAACCTCGGCGGCTACACCTTC.

The chain uses TRBV4-2 and TRBJ1-4; TRBD1 might be the D (5 bases). Germline CDR1 reads LGHNA; CDR2 reads YNFKEQ. Trimming shortened V by 0 bases and J by 5 bases, and 10 bases separated the two germline ends. The CDR3 totals 15 residues. CDR3 region: CASSQETAINEKLFF. For the CDR3, the DNA is TGTGCCAGCAGCCAAGAGACAGCGATAAATGAAAAACTGTTTTTT.

This clone was counted only a few times. J is TRBJ1-2 and V is TRBV5-6; 10 nucleotides match TRBD1. The CDR3 covers 14 residues. Trimming removed 4 bases from V and 6 bases from J; junction bases left unmatched: 6. The germline CDR1 and CDR2 sequences are SGHDT and YYEEEE. For the CDR3, the DNA is TGTGCCAGCAGCGAGGACAGGGGGTATGATGGCTACACCTTC. This gives the protein CASSEDRGYDGYTF. The variable domain in full, completed from reference TRBV5-6 and TRBJ1-2, reads DAGVTQSPTHLIKTRGQQVTLRCSPKSGHDTVSWYQQALGQGPQFIFQYYEEEERQRGNFPDRFSGHQFPNYSSELNVNALLLGDSALYLCASSEDRGYDGYTFGSGTRLTVV.

This sequence joins TRBV5-1 and TRBJ1-4; D is perhaps TRBD1 (5 bases). Germline V CDR1 and CDR2: SGHRS, YFSETQ. CDR3 length equals 14 residues. The V end lost 4 bases, the J end lost 5 bases, and 12 bases lay between the germline ends. The CDR3 region has the DNA TGCGCCAGCAGCCCCCAGGCAGGGAATGAAAAACTGTTTTTT. It encodes CASSPQAGNEKLFF.

The chain combines TRBV2 with TRBJ1-1; perhaps TRBD1 as D (6 bases). V lost 6 bases, J lost 0 bases, and 11 bases lay in between. Germline V gene data show CDR1 as SNHLY and CDR2 as FYNNEI. The length of the CDR3 is 14 residues. CDR3 coding DNA: TGTGCCAGCAGCCGGGACACCGTGAACACTGAAGCTTTCTTT. Protein: CASSRDTVNTEAFF.

The chain couples TRBV19 to TRBJ1-2; D is perhaps TRBD1 (5 bases). This CDR3 is 15 amino acids long. Germline values: CDR1 LNHDA, CDR2 SQIVND (reference sequence). V lost 4 bases to trimming and J lost 0 bases, with 12 bases between them. CDR3 residues: CASSKLGGANYGYTF. The DNA of the CDR3 is TGTGCCAGTAGTAAACTCGGGGGAGCTAACTATGGCTACACCTTC.

The rearrangement joins TRBV9 to TRBJ1-2, with D possibly being TRBD1 (6 bases). The germline gives CDR1 SGDLS, CDR2 YYNGEE. The CDR3 sequence is 14 residues long. With 2 bases removed from V and 1 base from J, the gap between germline ends came to 9 bases. Here the CDR3 DNA reads TGTGCCAGCAGCGTCCGGGACAATAACTATGGCTACACCTTC. Its protein product is CASSVRDNNYGYTF.

The gene calls are TRBV7-2 and TRBJ2-2; 8 positions agree with TRBD2. The CDR3 is 17 amino acids. V trimming: 2 bases; J trimming: 4 bases; junction bases outside the gene matches: 9. The germline CDR1 and CDR2 sequences are SGHTA and FQGNSA. The CDR3 DNA sequence: TGTGCCAGCAGCTTAAGGACTCGCGGGGGGACCACCGGGGAGCTGTTTTTT. Residues: CASSLRTRGGTTGELFF. The whole variable domain, filled in from reference TRBV7-2 and TRBJ2-2, reads GAGVSQSPSNKVTEKGKDVELRCDPISGHTALYWYRQSLGQGLEFLIYFQGNSAPDKSGLPSDRFSAERTGGSVSTLTIQRTQQEDSAVYLCASSLRTRGGTTGELFFGEGSRLTVL.

The chain couples TRBV2 to TRBJ2-7, with 9 nucleotides matching TRBD1. CDR1 is SNHLY and CDR2 is FYNNEI in the germline V gene. V was clipped by 4 bases and J by 4 bases; unmatched bases: 14. The CDR3 runs 17 residues. CDR3 protein: CASSGRSDRGADYEQYF. In nucleotides, the CDR3 is TGTGCCAGCAGTGGTCGATCGGACAGGGGAGCCGATTACGAGCAGTACTTC.

The chain couples TRBV5-6 to TRBJ2-3, with TRBD2 matching over 11 bases. Per the germline V gene, CDR1 is SGHDT and CDR2 is YYEEEE. CDR3 length: 17 residues. V trimming: 4 bases; J trimming: 4 bases; junction bases outside the gene matches: 11. The CDR3 nucleotides are TGTGCCAGCAGCCACGACTTAGCGGGGGGGCGTGCAGATACGCAGTATTTT. It yields the protein CASSHDLAGGRADTQYF.

V gene TRBV12-5 combines with J gene TRBJ1-5, with D perhaps TRBD1 (6 bases). V lost 6 bases, J lost 3 bases, and 15 bases lay in between. Germline V CDR1 and CDR2: LGHNT, FRNRAP. The CDR3 is 15 residues long. The CDR3 bases are TGTGCTAGTGGCCTCGAACAGGGCTACAATCAGCCCCAGCATTTT. It codes for CASGLEQGYNQPQHF.

This clone occurred a few times. J is TRBJ1-1 and V is TRBV9; D might be TRBD1 (5 bases). The germline V gene encodes CDR1 SGDLS and CDR2 YYNGEE. V lost 3 bases to trimming and J lost 1 base, with 7 bases between them. The CDR3 is made up of 13 amino acids. The CDR3 here is CASSETGNTEAFF. The DNA for the CDR3 is TGTGCCAGCAGCGAAACAGGGAACACTGAAGCTTTCTTT.

This clone showed up just a few times. CDR3 in amino acids: CASSQTDREVWYGYTF. CDR3 bases: TGCGCCAGCAGCCAGACGGACAGGGAAGTTTGGTATGGCTACACCTTC. The V and J genes are TRBV4-1 and TRBJ1-2, with 8 bases lining up with TRBD1. The CDR3 totals 16 residues. V was clipped by 3 bases and J by 5 bases; unmatched bases: 11. Germline V lookup: CDR1 MGHRA, CDR2 YSYEKL.

The table lists this clone with a count of one. The rearrangement joins TRBV5-4 to TRBJ1-4, with TRBD1 identical over 12 bases. Germline trimming cut 4 bases from V and 8 bases from J; bases unmatched to any gene: 9. The CDR3 runs 16 residues. Germline values: CDR1 SGHNT, CDR2 YYREEE (reference sequence). The CDR3 bases are TGTGCCAGCAGCCTGAGGGACAGGGGGCGCGACGAAAAACTGTTTTTT. Amino acids: CASSLRDRGRDEKLFF. Full variable domain (remainder filled in from reference TRBV5-4 and TRBJ1-4): ETGVTQSPTHLIKTRGQQVTLRCSSQSGHNTVSWYQQALGQGPQFIFQYYREEENGRGNFPPRFSGLQFPNYSSELNVNALELDDSALYLCASSLRDRGRDEKLFFGSGTQLSVL.

The CDR3 DNA is TGTGCCATCAAGCCAGGGGAAGGAAACACCATATATTTT. Translated: CAIKPGEGNTIYF. The chain has TRBV10-3 and TRBJ1-3; perhaps TRBD1 as D (6 bases). Trimming took off 7 bases at V and 4 bases at J, with 11 bases between the two ends. The CDR3 consists of 13 residues. Germline V gene sequence: CDR1 ENHRY, CDR2 SYGVKD.

This clone was seen a single time. CDR3 loop: CASSSDSAVVAFF. The CDR3 bases are TGTGCCAGCTCGTCAGACAGTGCCGTCGTGGCTTTCTTT. V gene TRBV18 combines with J gene TRBJ1-1; perhaps TRBD1 as D (5 bases). Trimming pared 6 bases from V and 11 bases from J, leaving 19 bases between. Germline V gives CDR1 KGHSH, CDR2 LQKENI. The CDR3 length is 13 residues. Complete variable domain (other parts from reference TRBV18 and TRBJ1-1): NAGVMQNPRHLVRRRGQEARLRCSPMKGHSHVYWYRQLPEEGLKFMVYLQKENIIDESGMPKERFSAEFPKEGPSILRIQQVVRGDSAAYFCASSSDSAVVAFFGQGTRLTVV.

CDR3 sequence reads: CASSQSDYGYTF. CDR3 bases: TGTGCCAGCTCACAATCAGACTATGGCTACACCTTC. The chain couples TRBV18 to TRBJ1-2; D is undetermined. Germline V lookup: CDR1 KGHSH, CDR2 LQKENI. V lost 4 bases and J lost 3, with 6 bases in between. CDR3 length: 12 residues.

For the CDR3, the DNA is TGTGCCAGCGTAGACAGGGGTAAATACGAGCAGTACTTC. This encodes CASVDRGKYEQYF. The gene calls are TRBV3-1 (or the pseudogene TRBV3-2) and TRBJ2-7; 8 nucleotides line up with TRBD1. The CDR3 is made up of 13 amino acids. The J segment lost 4 bases and the V segment lost 8 bases, leaving 7 bases of the junction unmatched. The germline gives CDR1 LGHDT, CDR2 YNNKEL (reference sequence).

This chain uses TRBV4-1 with TRBJ1-1; TRBD1 is a possible D gene (6 bases). V was clipped by 1 base and J by 9 bases, with 12 bases between them. CDR1 is MGHRA and CDR2 is YSYEKL in the germline V gene. The CDR3 totals 13 residues. Here the CDR3 DNA reads TGCGCCAGCAGCCAAGCATCAACAGGGAAAGCTTTCTTT. This encodes CASSQASTGKAFF.

This clone has just a few counts. V usage is TRBV18 and J usage is TRBJ1-1, with TRBD1 identical over 10 bases. The CDR3 contains 15 residues. V shed 3 bases, J shed 5 bases, and the junction held 6 bases outside the gene matches. From germline, CDR1 is KGHSH and CDR2 LQKENI. CDR3: CASSPMPGQGTEAFF. CDR3 DNA sequence: TGTGCCAGCTCACCGATGCCGGGACAGGGGACTGAAGCTTTCTTT.

This sequence joins TRBV6-5 and TRBJ2-3; 9 bases are a match to TRBD2. Germline values: CDR1 MNHEY, CDR2 SVGAGI. Trimming at V came to 4 bases and at J to 0 bases, leaving 5 bases not matched to a gene. CDR3 length: 16 residues. The DNA of the CDR3 is TGTGCCAGCAGTTCCCCTAGCGGGGCTAGCACAGATACGCAGTATTTT. Protein: CASSSPSGASTDTQYF.

V is TRBV11-2 and J is TRBJ2-1; D not resolved. The germline gives CDR1 SGHAT, CDR2 FQNNGV. The V end was cut by 1 base, the J end by 6 bases, with 7 bases between. CDR3 size: 13 residues. As DNA, the CDR3 is TGTGCCAGCAGCTTAGTCCAGTTCAATGAGCAGTTCTTC. Translating it yields CASSLVQFNEQFF.

The chain joins TRBV20-1 to TRBJ2-1; D remains ambiguous. Trimming took off 3 bases at V and 7 bases at J, with 7 bases between the two ends. This CDR3 is 11 amino acids long. The V gene's germline CDR1 is DFQATT and CDR2 SNEGSKA (reference sequence). The chain's CDR3 is CSASYGNEQFF. CDR3 bases: TGCAGTGCTAGTTACGGTAATGAGCAGTTCTTC.

The CDR3, as DNA: TGTGCCAGCCGAGGGACAGTGAACACCGGGGAGCTGTTTTTT. Protein sequence: CASRGTVNTGELFF. This sequence joins TRBV27 and TRBJ2-2; 7 bases map to TRBD1. The CDR3 length is 14 residues. CDR1 and CDR2 (germline): MNHEY, SMNVEV (reference sequence). Trimming cost V 8 bases and J 1 base; bases outside gene matches: 4.